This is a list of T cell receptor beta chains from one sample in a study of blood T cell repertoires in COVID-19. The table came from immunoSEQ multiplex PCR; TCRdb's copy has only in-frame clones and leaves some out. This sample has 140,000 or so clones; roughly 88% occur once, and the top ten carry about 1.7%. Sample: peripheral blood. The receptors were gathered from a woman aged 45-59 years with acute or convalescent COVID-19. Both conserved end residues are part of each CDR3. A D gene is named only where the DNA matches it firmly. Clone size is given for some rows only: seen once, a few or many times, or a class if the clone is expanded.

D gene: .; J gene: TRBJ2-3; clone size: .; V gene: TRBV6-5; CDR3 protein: CASSYSGLATDTQYF; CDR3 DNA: TGTGCCAGCAGTTACTCGGGGCTTGCCACAGATACGCAGTATTTT
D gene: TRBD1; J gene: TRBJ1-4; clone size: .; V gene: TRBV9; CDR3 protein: CASSVWDRGEKLFF; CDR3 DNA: TGTGCCAGCAGCGTTTGGGACAGAGGGGAAAAACTGTTTTTT
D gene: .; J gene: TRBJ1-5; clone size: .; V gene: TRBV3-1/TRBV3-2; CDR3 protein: CASSLGGSNQPQHF; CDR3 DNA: TGTGCCAGCAGCCTTGGGGGGAGCAATCAGCCCCAGCATTTT
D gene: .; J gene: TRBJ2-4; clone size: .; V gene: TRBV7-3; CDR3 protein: CASSTQGGDIQYF; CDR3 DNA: TGTGCCAGCAGCACCCAGGGGGGAGACATTCAGTACTTC
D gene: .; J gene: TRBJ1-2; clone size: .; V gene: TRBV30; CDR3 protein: CAWELEGYGYTF; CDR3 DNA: TGTGCCTGGGAACTGGAGGGCTATGGCTACACCTTC
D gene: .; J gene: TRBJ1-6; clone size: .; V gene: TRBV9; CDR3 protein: CASSVRHSGSPLHF; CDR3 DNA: TGTGCCAGCAGCGTACGACACAGCGGTTCACCCCTCCACTTT
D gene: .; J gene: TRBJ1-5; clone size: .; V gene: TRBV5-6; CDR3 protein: CASSLGVGEPQHF; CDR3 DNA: TGTGCCAGCAGTCTAGGGGTTGGGGAGCCCCAGCATTTT
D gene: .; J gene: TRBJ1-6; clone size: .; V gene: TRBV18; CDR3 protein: CASSSTPGSYNSPLHF; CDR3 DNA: TGTGCCAGCTCATCCACTCCAGGTTCCTATAATTCACCCCTCCACTTT
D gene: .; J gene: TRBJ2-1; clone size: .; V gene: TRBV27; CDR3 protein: CASSNGRYNEQFF; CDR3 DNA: TGTGCCAGCAGCAACGGCAGGTACAATGAGCAGTTCTTC
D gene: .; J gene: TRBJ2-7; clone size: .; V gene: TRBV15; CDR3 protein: CATSRDRYEQYF; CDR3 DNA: TGTGCCACCAGCAGGGACAGATACGAGCAGTACTTC
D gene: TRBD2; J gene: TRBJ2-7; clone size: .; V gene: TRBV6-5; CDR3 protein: CASSPGTSGPYEQYF; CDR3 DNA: TGTGCCAGCAGCCCAGGGACTAGCGGACCATACGAGCAGTACTTC
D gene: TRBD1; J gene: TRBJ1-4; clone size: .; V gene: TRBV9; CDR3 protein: CASSVAGQGNNEKLFF; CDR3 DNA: TGTGCCAGCAGCGTAGCTGGACAGGGCAATAATGAAAAACTGTTTTTT
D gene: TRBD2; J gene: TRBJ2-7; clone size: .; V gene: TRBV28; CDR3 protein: CASSLGGTVMSYEQYF; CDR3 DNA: TGTGCCAGCAGTTTGGGGGGGACTGTGATGTCCTACGAGCAGTACTTC
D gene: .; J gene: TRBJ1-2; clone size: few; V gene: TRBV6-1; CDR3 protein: CASSASSGQAKNYGYTF; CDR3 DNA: TGTGCCAGCAGTGCTAGTTCCGGACAAGCTAAAAACTATGGCTACACCTTC